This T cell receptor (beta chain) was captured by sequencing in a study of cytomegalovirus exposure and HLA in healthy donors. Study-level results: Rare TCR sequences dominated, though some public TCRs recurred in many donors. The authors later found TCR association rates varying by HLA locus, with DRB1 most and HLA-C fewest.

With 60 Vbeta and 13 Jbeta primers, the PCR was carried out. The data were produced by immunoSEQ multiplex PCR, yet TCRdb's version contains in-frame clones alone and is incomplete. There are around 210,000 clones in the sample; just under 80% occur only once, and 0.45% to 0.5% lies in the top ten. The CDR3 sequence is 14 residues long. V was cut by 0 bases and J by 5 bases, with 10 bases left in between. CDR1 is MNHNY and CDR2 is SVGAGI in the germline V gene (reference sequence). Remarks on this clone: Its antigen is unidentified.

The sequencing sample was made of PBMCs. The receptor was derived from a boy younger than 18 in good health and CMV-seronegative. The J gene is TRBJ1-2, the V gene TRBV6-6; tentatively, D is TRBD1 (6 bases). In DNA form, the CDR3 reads TGTGCCAGCAGTTACTCGCTGGGGGCTTATGGCTACACCTTC. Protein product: CASSYSLGAYGYTF.